This T cell receptor (beta chain) originates from a study of cytomegalovirus exposure and HLA in healthy donors. The PCR used 60 Vbeta and 13 Jbeta primers. The repertoire was sequenced with immunoSEQ multiplex PCR; TCRdb's copy has only in-frame clones and lacks some. This sample has some 110,000 clones; about three quarters occur once, and the top ten carry roughly 5.7%. Per germline, CDR1 SGHRS and CDR2 YFSETQ. There are 14 residues in the CDR3. The V and J ends lost 0 bases and 5 bases respectively, with 11 bases between them. The TCR was taken from a male donor in good health and CMV-seronegative. Input material: PBMCs. The V call is TRBV5-1, the J call TRBJ2-5, with D possibly TRBD1 on 6 matching bases. The CDR3 DNA reads TGCGCCAGCAGCTTGGACGGAACAGGGGAGACCCAGTACTTC. Amino acid sequence: CASSLDGTGETQYF.